Listed below are T cell receptor beta chains from one sample, sequenced in a study of T cells after yellow fever vaccination. A single record per CDR3 protein comes from TCRdb applying MiXCR to the 5' RACE reads. Of some 200,000 distinct CDR3 sequences listed, roughly 9.6% are singletons. The sequencing used CD8+ T cells sorted from PBMCs, collected 15 days after the yellow fever booster vaccination. Receptor source: a man in his late teens or twenties who received the YFV17D yellow fever vaccine. CDR3s include the opening cysteine and the closing phenylalanine or tryptophan. The D gene is left open where the match is weak. Clone size is not always given. Where it is, it says once, few, many or a class for expanded clones.

>few|TRBJ2-5|TRBV15|TRBD2
CATSRVGAGVYQETQYF
TGTGCCACCAGCAGAGTTGGGGCGGGGGTGTACCAAGAGACCCAGTACTTC
>NA|TRBJ1-2|TRBV5-4|TRBD1
CASSRGDSYGYTF
TGTGCCAGCAGCAGAGGGGACAGCTATGGCTACACCTTC
>NA|TRBJ2-7|TRBV6-5|TRBD1
CASSYLAGGSYEQYF
TGTGCCAGCAGTTACCTCGCAGGGGGCTCCTACGAGCAGTACTTC
>NA|TRBJ2-1|TRBV9|NA
CASSVNPHEQFF
TGTGCCAGCAGCGTAAACCCCCATGAGCAGTTCTTC
>NA|TRBJ2-7|TRBV7-8|TRBD2
CASSSTSGGTSYEQYF
TGTGCCAGCAGCTCGACTAGCGGGGGGACCTCCTACGAGCAGTACTTC
>NA|TRBJ2-2|TRBV4-1|TRBD2
CASSQGGLAVNTGELFF
TGCGCCAGCAGCCAAGGAGGACTAGCGGTGAACACCGGGGAGCTGTTTTTT
>few|TRBJ1-1|TRBV4-1|NA
CASSQGGDVGEAFF
TGCGCCAGCAGCCAAGGGGGGGATGTCGGTGAAGCTTTCTTT
>NA|TRBJ2-1|TRBV7-2|NA
CASSLEPYNEQFF
TGTGCCAGCAGCTTAGAGCCCTACAATGAGCAGTTCTTC
>NA|TRBJ2-5|TRBV28|NA
CASRALGASRTQYF
TGTGCCAGCAGAGCCTTGGGCGCGTCTCGGACCCAGTACTTC
>NA|TRBJ2-3|TRBV7-9|NA
CASRITDTQYF
TGTGCCAGCAGGATCACAGATACGCAGTATTTT
>few|TRBJ1-1|TRBV20-1|NA
CSAPMLTAKGEAFF
TGCAGTGCTCCCATGCTAACGGCCAAGGGTGAAGCTTTCTTT
>many|TRBJ2-1|TRBV9|TRBD1
CAVQGTNEQFF
TGTGCCGTACAGGGGACCAATGAGCAGTTCTTC
>many|TRBJ1-1|TRBV4-3|NA
CASSQVVRQTFNTEAAFF
TGCGCCAGCAGCCAAGTTGTTCGACAAACATTCAACACTGAAGCGGCTTTCTTT
>NA|TRBJ2-1|TRBV7-2|TRBD2
CASSPLAAGGWNEQFF
TGTGCCAGCAGTCCCCTTGCCGCGGGGGGTTGGAATGAGCAGTTCTTC
>NA|TRBJ1-1|TRBV7-9|NA
CASSGLMNTEAFF
TGTGCCAGCAGCGGACTGATGAACACTGAAGCTTTCTTT
>few|TRBJ1-6|TRBV7-9|NA
CASSQPADRYYNSPLHF
TGTGCCAGCAGCCAACCAGCGGACAGATATTATAATTCACCCCTCCACTTT
>few|TRBJ1-2|TRBV3-1|NA
CASSPPGRHAPYGYTF
TGTGCCAGCAGCCCTCCCGGTCGGCACGCACCATATGGCTACACCTTC
>NA|TRBJ1-4|TRBV12-3/TRBV12-4|NA
CASSFGPGLFF
TGTGCCAGCAGTTTCGGGCCGGGACTGTTTTTT
>NA|TRBJ2-4|TRBV29-1|TRBD2
CSVEGVAGGPSKNIQYF
TGCAGCGTTGAAGGAGTAGCGGGGGGCCCAAGCAAAAACATTCAGTACTTC
>few|TRBJ1-5|TRBV18|NA
CASSPGRYNQPQHF
TGTGCCAGCTCACCCGGACGGTACAATCAGCCCCAGCATTTT
>many|TRBJ1-2|TRBV4-1|TRBD1
CASSQEGQVIYGYTF
TGCGCCAGCAGCCAAGAGGGACAGGTCATCTATGGCTACACCTTC
>NA|TRBJ2-1|TRBV5-6|NA
CASSFGFGFSYNEQFF
TGTGCCAGCAGCTTTGGGTTCGGTTTCTCCTACAATGAGCAGTTCTTC
>few|TRBJ2-3|TRBV5-1|NA
CASSLKDQTSTDTQYF
TGCGCCAGCAGCCTCAAGGACCAGACTAGCACAGATACGCAGTATTTT
>few|TRBJ1-4|TRBV29-1|NA
CSVEVPGKGEKLFF
TGCAGCGTTGAAGTGCCGGGGAAAGGGGAAAAACTGTTTTTT
>few|TRBJ2-1|TRBV6-1|NA
CASREAGSNEQFF
TGTGCCAGCAGGGAAGCGGGCTCCAATGAGCAGTTCTTC
>few|TRBJ2-7|TRBV19|NA
CASSSGIYEQYF
TGTGCCAGTAGCTCGGGGATTTACGAGCAGTACTTC
>large|TRBJ2-2|TRBV15|TRBD2
CATSRDTGGPGELFF
TGTGCCACCAGCAGAGATACGGGGGGGCCCGGGGAGCTGTTTTTT
>many|TRBJ2-7|TRBV27|NA
CASSLPPGGGEAYEQYF
TGTGCCAGCAGTTTACCCCCCGGGGGCGGGGAAGCTTACGAGCAGTACTTC
>NA|TRBJ2-1|TRBV4-1|NA
CASSRDTSSYNEQFF
TGCGCCAGCAGCCGGGACACTAGCTCCTACAATGAGCAGTTCTTC
>NA|TRBJ2-7|TRBV7-6|NA
CASSPLAPVTTYEQYF
TGTGCCAGCAGCCCCCTAGCCCCGGTGACTACCTACGAGCAGTACTTC
>NA|TRBJ2-3|TRBV3-1|TRBD2
CASSLRLAGGDTQYF
TGTGCCAGCAGCCTCCGACTAGCGGGGGGGGATACGCAGTATTTT
>NA|TRBJ1-2|TRBV7-2|NA
CASSYGQFGYTF
TGTGCCAGCAGCTACGGACAGTTTGGCTACACCTTC
>many|TRBJ2-5|TRBV12-3/TRBV12-4|NA
CASSPPNRHQETQYF
TGTGCCAGCAGTCCACCGAACCGACACCAAGAGACCCAGTACTTC
>few|TRBJ1-6|TRBV7-2|NA
CASSSKEGGAYNSPLHF
TGTGCCAGCAGCTCGAAGGAAGGGGGAGCCTATAATTCACCCCTCCACTTT
>NA|TRBJ2-5|TRBV25-1|NA
CASRSRVLEETQYF
TGTGCCAGCAGATCCAGGGTCTTGGAAGAGACCCAGTACTTC
>NA|TRBJ2-3|TRBV6-1|TRBD1
CASSERQGPSTDTQYF
TGTGCCAGCAGTGAAAGACAGGGACCGTCCACAGATACGCAGTATTTT
>few|TRBJ2-1|TRBV4-1|NA
CASSQRRGSSYNEQFF
TGCGCCAGCAGCCAAAGGCGGGGTAGCTCCTACAATGAGCAGTTCTTC
>few|TRBJ2-7|TRBV5-6|NA
CASSLAGVYSPEQYF
TGTGCCAGCAGCTTGGCCGGGGTCTATTCGCCCGAGCAGTACTTC
>NA|TRBJ2-5|TRBV4-3|NA
CASSQTRYQETQYF
TGCGCCAGCAGCCAGACGAGGTACCAAGAGACCCAGTACTTC
>few|TRBJ1-5|TRBV12-3/TRBV12-4|NA
CASSLAGENQPQHF
TGTGCCAGCAGTTTAGCGGGAGAAAATCAGCCCCAGCATTTT
>NA|TRBJ2-2|TRBV20-1|NA
CSARVADTNTGELFF
TGCAGTGCTAGGGTTGCTGATACTAACACCGGGGAGCTGTTTTTT
>few|TRBJ1-2|TRBV11-2|NA
CASSLNELAYLNYGYTF
TGTGCCAGCAGCTTAAATGAACTTGCCTACCTTAACTATGGCTACACCTTC
>NA|TRBJ2-7|TRBV5-6|TRBD1
CASSFRFEGQGSFYEQYF
TGTGCCAGCAGCTTCCGTTTCGAGGGACAGGGGAGTTTCTACGAGCAGTACTTC
>few|TRBJ1-1|TRBV7-8|NA
CASSSRALGDGNTEAFF
TGTGCCAGCAGCTCCCGGGCCCTTGGAGACGGGAACACTGAAGCTTTCTTT
>many|TRBJ2-2|TRBV6-5|NA
CASPARGGKHAYLANTGELFF
TGTGCCAGCCCCGCGAGGGGCGGAAAACATGCCTATTTAGCGAACACCGGGGAGCTGTTTTTT
>NA|TRBJ2-2|TRBV5-1|NA
CASSFPPGELFF
TGCGCCAGCAGCTTTCCCCCCGGGGAGCTGTTTTTT
>NA|TRBJ2-1|TRBV7-2|NA
CASTSGSQSWKGEQFF
TGTGCCAGTACGTCAGGGTCCCAGAGCTGGAAGGGTGAGCAGTTCTTC
>many|TRBJ2-5|TRBV29-1|TRBD2
CSVPSGEETQYF
TGCAGCGTTCCCAGCGGGGAAGAGACCCAGTACTTC
>NA|TRBJ2-7|TRBV5-6|NA
CASSSYADEQYF
TGTGCCAGCAGTTCGTATGCTGACGAGCAGTACTTC
>few|TRBJ2-1|TRBV11-2|TRBD1
CASSFLGTADNEQFF
TGTGCCAGCAGCTTCCTCGGGACAGCAGACAATGAGCAGTTCTTC
>NA|TRBJ2-7|TRBV7-9|TRBD1
CASSPSDRGDSYEQYF
TGTGCCAGCAGTCCATCAGACAGGGGGGATTCCTACGAGCAGTACTTC
>NA|TRBJ2-6|TRBV12-3/TRBV12-4|TRBD2
CASSHSGGHSGANVLTF
TGTGCCAGCAGCCATAGCGGGGGACACTCTGGGGCCAACGTCCTGACTTTC